A selection of T cell receptor beta chains follows, all from one sample in a study of siplizumab effects on memory and regulatory T cells. Method: immunoSEQ multiplex PCR; TCRdb's copy keeps in-frame clones and lacks some. Here the sample spans 15,000 to 20,000 clones, roughly 51% being singletons. These TCRs' antigens remain unknown. Sequencing used CFSE-low (dividing) CD4+ T cells sorted from an allogeneic mixed lymphocyte reaction. All receptors come from a human donor in good health; the cells came from an allogeneic mixed lymphocyte reaction. Both conserved end residues are part of each CDR3. Each record gives: V gene, clone size, CDR3 length, D gene, J gene, CDR3 protein, CDR3 DNA. The D gene is left open where the match is weak. Not all rows give a size; the values are once, few, many and, for expanded clones, a class.

>TRBV7-9|NA|14|NA|TRBJ1-1
CASSFGSGWTEAFF
TGTGCCAGCAGCTTCGGGTCAGGATGGACTGAAGCTTTCTTT
>TRBV15|few|15|NA|TRBJ1-6
CATSRDDSFNSPLHF
TGTGCCACCAGCAGAGATGACAGTTTTAATTCACCCCTCCACTTT
>TRBV27|NA|15|NA|TRBJ1-2
CASRKEVVGGNGYTF
TGTGCCAGCAGAAAGGAGGTAGTGGGAGGGAACGGCTACACCTTC
>TRBV5-6|NA|13|TRBD2|TRBJ2-3
CASSFWEGDTQYF
TGTGCCAGCAGCTTTTGGGAGGGGGATACGCAGTATTTT
>TRBV4-2|NA|16|TRBD2|TRBJ2-3
CASSHSGGDRTDTQYF
TGTGCCAGCAGCCATAGCGGGGGGGACCGCACAGATACGCAGTATTTT
>TRBV10-3|NA|14|NA|TRBJ2-7
CAIWAGPRRDEQYF
TGTGCCATTTGGGCCGGACCCAGGCGGGACGAGCAGTACTTC
>TRBV6-5|NA|13|NA|TRBJ1-3
CATHKTGGNTIYF
TGTGCCACTCACAAGACAGGTGGAAACACCATATATTTT
>TRBV19|NA|14|NA|TRBJ2-7
CASSMMEASYEQYF
TGTGCCAGTAGTATGATGGAGGCTTCGTACGAGCAGTACTTC
>TRBV18|NA|12|TRBD1|TRBJ1-2
CASSSRQGLVIF
TGTGCCAGCTCATCCCGACAGGGGCTGGTCATCTTC
>TRBV19|few|14|TRBD1|TRBJ2-7
CASGFRDSSYEQYF
TGTGCCAGTGGGTTCCGGGACAGCTCCTACGAGCAGTACTTC
>TRBV7-9|NA|16|NA|TRBJ1-2
CASSSDFTGAWGGYTF
TGTGCCAGCAGCTCGGATTTTACGGGGGCCTGGGGAGGCTACACCTTC
>TRBV6-5|NA|12|NA|TRBJ2-5
CASSRTEETQYF
TGTGCCAGCAGTCGGACAGAAGAGACCCAGTACTTC
>TRBV5-1|medium-sized|16|TRBD1|TRBJ1-6
CASSLSQGALYSPLHF
TGCGCCAGCAGCTTGTCTCAGGGGGCTTTGTATTCACCCCTCCACTTT
>TRBV6-6|few|15|NA|TRBJ2-3
CASSQTRTSTDTQYF
TGTGCCAGCAGTCAGACTAGGACTAGCACAGATACGCAGTATTTT
>TRBV2|NA|12|NA|TRBJ2-7
CASSPVSYEQYF
TGTGCCAGCAGTCCCGTCTCCTACGAGCAGTACTTC
>TRBV7-9|few|13|NA|TRBJ1-2
CASTHRVSYGYTF
TGTGCCAGCACTCACAGGGTGAGCTATGGCTACACCTTC